Listed below are T cell receptor beta chains from one sample, sequenced in a study of blood T cells in healthy people across ages. TCRdb itself ran the 5' RACE reads through MiXCR, one entry per CDR3 protein. Among approximately 790,000 distinct CDR3 sequences listed, roughly 60% were seen once. Sequencing used blood. Receptors were obtained from a man aged 25 to 45 in good health. CDR3s include the opening cysteine and the closing phenylalanine or tryptophan. The D gene is left open where the match is weak. The size field is filled for only some rows; it gives once, few, many or a size class.

D	V	J	size	CDR3	DNA
.	TRBV11-3	TRBJ2-5	.	CASSFSHLSETQYF	TGTGCCAGCAGCTTTTCACACCTCTCAGAGACCCAGTACTTC
TRBD1	TRBV12-3/TRBV12-4	TRBJ2-7	few	CASSPTGVYYEQYF	TGTGCCAGCAGTCCGACAGGGGTGTACTACGAGCAGTACTTC
.	TRBV27	TRBJ2-1	.	CASSFRDFSYNEQFF	TGTGCCAGCAGTTTTCGGGACTTCTCCTACAATGAGCAGTTCTTC
.	TRBV7-2	TRBJ2-7	few	CASSRIGSSYEQYF	TGTGCCAGCAGCCGAATCGGAAGCTCCTACGAGCAGTACTTC
.	TRBV12-3/TRBV12-4	TRBJ2-6	once	CASSLDNSGASVLTF	TGTGCCAGCAGTTTAGACAACTCTGGGGCCAGCGTCCTGACTTTC
.	TRBV2	TRBJ2-7	few	CASSASTAMNEQYF	TGTGCCAGCAGTGCTTCGACAGCGATGAACGAGCAGTACTTC
TRBD2	TRBV5-8	TRBJ2-5	few	CASSLGTSVSTGETQYF	TGTGCCAGCAGCTTGGGGACTAGCGTGTCTACTGGGGAGACCCAGTACTTC
.	TRBV6-2/TRBV6-3	TRBJ2-1	.	CASSFVLREYNEQFF	TGTGCCAGCAGTTTCGTACTCAGAGAGTACAATGAGCAGTTCTTC
TRBD1	TRBV4-3	TRBJ2-7	few	CASSRGDRGYEQYF	TGCGCCAGCAGCCGGGGAGACAGGGGTTACGAGCAGTACTTC
TRBD1	TRBV4-3	TRBJ1-2	.	CASSQDTAGGDGYTF	TGCGCCAGCAGCCAAGATACGGCAGGGGGGGATGGCTACACCTTC
TRBD2	TRBV12-3/TRBV12-4	TRBJ2-3	.	CASTLMAGVADTQYF	TGTGCCAGCACCCTTATGGCGGGGGTGGCAGATACGCAGTATTTT
.	TRBV29-1	TRBJ2-5	.	CSVSRETQYF	TGCAGCGTTTCTCGAGAGACCCAGTACTTC
.	TRBV29-1	TRBJ1-2	.	CSVESRAGYGYTF	TGCAGCGTTGAGAGCAGGGCGGGCTATGGCTACACCTTC
.	TRBV15	TRBJ2-1	.	CATSRVPPRVADEQFF	TGTGCCACCAGCAGAGTCCCTCCTAGGGTTGCCGATGAGCAGTTCTTC
TRBD1	TRBV11-1	TRBJ2-1	.	CASSSGQKWYEQFF	TGTGCCAGCAGCTCGGGACAGAAATGGTATGAGCAGTTCTTC
TRBD1	TRBV9	TRBJ1-6	.	CASSERTGNSPLHF	TGTGCCAGCAGCGAACGGACAGGGAACTCACCCCTCCACTTT
.	TRBV30	TRBJ1-2	once	CAWSPTRYSYGYTF	TGTGCCTGGAGTCCGACAAGATACTCCTATGGCTACACCTTC
TRBD1	TRBV5-6	TRBJ2-1	.	CASNPGTGRSNEQFF	TGTGCCAGCAACCCGGGGACAGGGCGCAGTAATGAGCAGTTCTTC
.	TRBV24-1	TRBJ2-7	few	CATSETGSSYEQYF	TGTGCCACCAGTGAAACGGGAAGCTCCTACGAGCAGTACTTC
TRBD2	TRBV27	TRBJ2-3	.	CASSFRTSGPTDTQYF	TGTGCCAGCAGTTTTCGGACTAGCGGGCCCACAGATACGCAGTATTTT
.	TRBV29-1	TRBJ2-3	.	CSVEGDPPGDTQYF	TGCAGCGTTGAGGGGGACCCTCCGGGAGATACGCAGTATTTT
TRBD2	TRBV7-2	TRBJ2-5	few	CASSYERGRTQYF	TGTGCCAGCAGCTATGAGCGGGGACGGACCCAGTACTTC
.	TRBV7-2	TRBJ2-7	.	CASSLVWGDEQYF	TGTGCCAGCAGCTTAGTATGGGGGGACGAGCAGTACTTC
.	TRBV20-1	TRBJ2-3	.	CSARTGTARSTDTQYF	TGCAGTGCTAGAACCGGGACGGCACGTAGCACAGATACGCAGTATTTT
.	TRBV10-3	TRBJ2-7	once	CAISESIGATYEQYF	TGTGCCATCAGTGAGTCAATAGGCGCAACCTACGAGCAGTACTTC
.	TRBV13	TRBJ2-1	.	CASSSPLLAYDGEQFF	TGTGCCAGCAGCTCGCCCCTTCTTGCTTATGACGGTGAGCAGTTCTTC
.	TRBV27	TRBJ1-2	few	CASSPDSAWGYTF	TGTGCCAGCAGCCCCGACAGTGCCTGGGGCTACACCTTC
.	TRBV6-2/TRBV6-3	TRBJ2-3	.	CASSYVGTNTDTQYF	TGTGCCAGCAGTTACGTTGGGACAAACACAGATACGCAGTATTTT
.	TRBV6-1	TRBJ2-4	few	CASSGRTGIGGEQYF	TGTGCCAGCAGTGGACGGACAGGAATCGGCGGGGAGCAGTACTTC
TRBD2	TRBV9	TRBJ2-3	.	CASSARAGGEVSDTQYF	TGTGCCAGCAGCGCCCGGGCGGGAGGGGAAGTTTCAGATACGCAGTATTTT
.	TRBV4-3	TRBJ2-5	.	CASSQVFRVQETQYF	TGCGCCAGCAGCCAAGTCTTCAGGGTCCAAGAGACCCAGTACTTC
TRBD1	TRBV10-3	TRBJ1-6	few	CAISESEEDRTVSPLHF	TGTGCCATCAGTGAGTCTGAAGAGGACAGGACCGTTTCACCCCTCCACTTT
.	TRBV3-1	TRBJ2-7	.	CASSQELGRNYEQYF	TGTGCCAGCAGCCAAGAGCTCGGACGGAACTACGAGCAGTACTTC
TRBD1	TRBV7-2	TRBJ2-5	.	CASNKDRGETQYF	TGTGCCAGCAACAAGGACAGGGGAGAGACCCAGTACTTC
.	TRBV9	TRBJ1-2	once	CASSARQVNYGYTF	TGTGCCAGCAGCGCTCGACAGGTTAACTATGGCTACACCTTC
.	TRBV6-2/TRBV6-3	TRBJ2-1	.	CASSRFGGTYNEQFF	TGTGCCAGCAGTCGGTTCGGGGGGACATACAATGAGCAGTTCTTC
.	TRBV12-3/TRBV12-4	TRBJ2-1	few	CASSSFTEDNEQFF	TGTGCCAGCAGCAGCTTCACAGAAGACAATGAGCAGTTCTTC
.	TRBV27	TRBJ2-7	many	CASSLYLTGYYEQYF	TGTGCCAGCAGTTTATACCTTACAGGGTACTACGAGCAGTACTTC
.	TRBV6-1	TRBJ2-6	.	CASSPDFGANVLTF	TGTGCCAGCAGCCCGGATTTTGGGGCCAACGTCCTGACTTTC
TRBD1	TRBV4-1	TRBJ2-4	.	CASSQDRAGGLDIQYF	TGCGCCAGCAGCCAAGATCGGGCAGGGGGCCTGGACATTCAGTACTTC
TRBD2	TRBV4-3	TRBJ2-7	.	CASSVTSGRFYEQYF	TGCGCCAGCAGCGTTACTAGCGGCAGGTTCTACGAGCAGTACTTC
.	TRBV3-1	TRBJ2-3	.	CASSQDIGVGTDTQYF	TGTGCCAGCAGCCAAGACATCGGGGTCGGAACAGATACGCAGTATTTT